The rows below give T cell receptor beta chains drawn from one sample of a study of PD-1 blockade in classical Hodgkin lymphoma. Using immunoSEQ multiplex PCR, the repertoire was profiled, and TCRdb retains in-frame clones only, with some absent. Of around 16,000 clones detected, 86% appear once; the ten largest clones hold 0.84%. Sequenced sample: CD4+ T cells from blood. The receptors were sampled from a human donor with classical Hodgkin lymphoma. CDR3s include the opening cysteine and the closing phenylalanine or tryptophan. Each record gives: D gene, V gene, J gene, clone size, CDR3 protein, CDR3 DNA. A D gene is named only where the DNA matches it firmly. Rows may omit the clone size; those that give it use once, few, many or a size class.

D gene: .
V gene: TRBV9
J gene: TRBJ2-5
clone size: .
CDR3 protein: CASNAGGYETQYF
CDR3 DNA: TGTGCCAGCAACGCAGGAGGGTACGAGACCCAGTACTTC

D gene: TRBD2
V gene: TRBV7-8
J gene: TRBJ2-1
clone size: .
CDR3 protein: CASSFASGGHNEQFF
CDR3 DNA: TGTGCCAGCAGCTTCGCGTCGGGGGGACACAATGAGCAGTTCTTC

D gene: .
V gene: TRBV19
J gene: TRBJ1-5
clone size: .
CDR3 protein: CASSIRGNQPQHF
CDR3 DNA: TGTGCCAGTAGTATTAGGGGCAATCAGCCCCAGCATTTT

D gene: .
V gene: TRBV4-3
J gene: TRBJ2-1
clone size: .
CDR3 protein: CASSQDMGAEQFF
CDR3 DNA: TGCGCCAGCAGCCAAGATATGGGGGCCGAGCAGTTCTTC

D gene: TRBD1
V gene: TRBV29-1
J gene: TRBJ2-7
clone size: .
CDR3 protein: CSAWDRGGEQYF
CDR3 DNA: TGCAGCGCTTGGGACAGGGGGGGAGAGCAGTACTTC

D gene: TRBD1
V gene: TRBV29-1
J gene: TRBJ1-1
clone size: few
CDR3 protein: CSVRQGVNTEAFF
CDR3 DNA: TGCAGCGTCAGACAGGGGGTGAACACTGAAGCTTTCTTT

D gene: .
V gene: TRBV6-1
J gene: TRBJ2-4
clone size: .
CDR3 protein: CASSDNFGLNIQYF
CDR3 DNA: TGTGCCAGCAGTGATAATTTCGGGTTAAACATTCAGTACTTC

D gene: .
V gene: TRBV6-5
J gene: TRBJ2-7
clone size: .
CDR3 protein: CASRITGSSKYEQYF
CDR3 DNA: TGTGCCAGCAGAATAACAGGATCATCAAAATACGAGCAGTACTTC

D gene: .
V gene: TRBV19
J gene: TRBJ2-7
clone size: .
CDR3 protein: CASSSPGDARREQYF
CDR3 DNA: TGTGCCAGTAGTAGTCCGGGAGACGCTCGCAGGGAGCAGTACTTC

D gene: TRBD2
V gene: TRBV7-2
J gene: TRBJ2-5
clone size: .
CDR3 protein: CASSPSTSGTKTQYF
CDR3 DNA: TGTGCCAGCAGCCCCTCGACTAGCGGGACAAAGACCCAGTACTTC

D gene: TRBD1
V gene: TRBV2
J gene: TRBJ1-3
clone size: .
CDR3 protein: CASRLQGASGNTIYF
CDR3 DNA: TGTGCCAGCAGATTACAGGGGGCGTCTGGAAACACCATATATTTT

D gene: .
V gene: TRBV27
J gene: TRBJ2-7
clone size: .
CDR3 protein: CASSLRPGSSYEQYF
CDR3 DNA: TGTGCCAGCTCCCTCCGCCCTGGAAGCTCCTACGAGCAGTACTTC

D gene: TRBD2
V gene: TRBV7-2
J gene: TRBJ2-2
clone size: .
CDR3 protein: CASSKLAGTGELFF
CDR3 DNA: TGTGCCAGCAGCAAACTAGCGGGAACCGGGGAGCTGTTTTTT

D gene: .
V gene: TRBV18
J gene: TRBJ2-1
clone size: once
CDR3 protein: CASSPPVGFSNEQFF
CDR3 DNA: TGTGCCAGCTCACCACCTGTGGGGTTTAGCAATGAGCAGTTCTTC

D gene: TRBD1
V gene: TRBV28
J gene: TRBJ1-2
clone size: .
CDR3 protein: CASSPGQGAGGYTF
CDR3 DNA: TGTGCCAGCAGTCCCGGACAGGGGGCCGGGGGCTACACCTTC

D gene: TRBD2
V gene: TRBV6-5
J gene: TRBJ2-7
clone size: few
CDR3 protein: CASSKREGYEQYF
CDR3 DNA: TGTGCCAGCAGTAAGCGGGAGGGTTACGAGCAGTACTTC

D gene: TRBD2
V gene: TRBV27
J gene: TRBJ2-3
clone size: .
CDR3 protein: CASSSPGLAVNSTDTQYF
CDR3 DNA: TGTGCCAGCAGTTCCCCGGGACTAGCGGTTAATAGCACAGATACGCAGTATTTT

D gene: TRBD1
V gene: TRBV30
J gene: TRBJ1-1
clone size: few
CDR3 protein: CAWRRQGGTEAFF
CDR3 DNA: TGTGCCTGGAGGCGACAGGGAGGCACTGAAGCTTTCTTT

D gene: .
V gene: TRBV6-1
J gene: TRBJ2-3
clone size: .
CDR3 protein: CASSEWVDTQYF
CDR3 DNA: TGTGCCAGCAGTGAATGGGTAGATACGCAGTATTTT

D gene: TRBD2
V gene: TRBV19
J gene: TRBJ2-1
clone size: .
CDR3 protein: CASSIGLGTSGRVNEQFF
CDR3 DNA: TGTGCCAGTAGTATAGGCCTCGGGACTAGCGGGAGGGTCAATGAGCAGTTCTTC

D gene: TRBD1
V gene: TRBV27
J gene: TRBJ1-1
clone size: .
CDR3 protein: CASRPGTGFGGTEAFF
CDR3 DNA: TGTGCCAGCAGACCCGGGACAGGGTTTGGGGGGACTGAAGCTTTCTTT

D gene: .
V gene: TRBV15
J gene: TRBJ1-4
clone size: .
CDR3 protein: CATSRAWTTTNEKLFF
CDR3 DNA: TGTGCCACCAGCAGAGCTTGGACTACAACTAATGAAAAACTGTTTTTT

D gene: TRBD1
V gene: TRBV5-5
J gene: TRBJ1-2
clone size: .
CDR3 protein: CASSRGQGSTNYGYTF
CDR3 DNA: TGTGCCAGCAGCCGAGGACAGGGCTCAACTAACTATGGCTACACCTTC

D gene: .
V gene: TRBV2
J gene: TRBJ1-2
clone size: .
CDR3 protein: CASSFAGSRKGYTF
CDR3 DNA: TGTGCCAGCAGTTTTGCAGGGAGCCGAAAAGGCTACACCTTC

D gene: .
V gene: TRBV6-1
J gene: TRBJ2-1
clone size: once
CDR3 protein: CASSEAQPSRSYNEQFF
CDR3 DNA: TGTGCCAGCAGTGAAGCGCAGCCCTCCCGCTCCTACAATGAGCAGTTCTTC

D gene: .
V gene: TRBV5-4
J gene: TRBJ2-1
clone size: .
CDR3 protein: CASSPVPDSYNEQFF
CDR3 DNA: TGTGCCAGCAGTCCTGTCCCGGACAGTTACAATGAGCAGTTCTTC

D gene: .
V gene: TRBV18
J gene: TRBJ2-6
clone size: .
CDR3 protein: CASSPTVSGANVLTF
CDR3 DNA: TGTGCCAGCTCACCGACAGTCTCTGGGGCCAACGTCCTGACTTTC

D gene: TRBD1
V gene: TRBV19
J gene: TRBJ1-2
clone size: .
CDR3 protein: CASSPGPGQGPYGYTF
CDR3 DNA: TGTGCCAGTAGCCCCGGTCCGGGACAGGGCCCCTATGGCTACACCTTC

D gene: .
V gene: TRBV11-3
J gene: TRBJ2-1
clone size: .
CDR3 protein: CASSLGGTAYNEQFF
CDR3 DNA: TGTGCCAGCAGCTTAGGGGGGACTGCCTACAATGAGCAGTTCTTC

D gene: TRBD1
V gene: TRBV28
J gene: TRBJ1-2
clone size: .
CDR3 protein: CASSIQSGGAQGYTF
CDR3 DNA: TGTGCCAGCAGTATCCAATCAGGGGGCGCGCAGGGCTACACCTTC

D gene: TRBD1
V gene: TRBV28
J gene: TRBJ2-7
clone size: .
CDR3 protein: CASTPLLGQGANAYEQYF
CDR3 DNA: TGTGCCAGCACCCCTCTTTTGGGACAGGGGGCCAACGCCTACGAGCAGTACTTC

D gene: .
V gene: TRBV30
J gene: TRBJ2-2
clone size: .
CDR3 protein: CAIGTRGANTGELFF
CDR3 DNA: TGTGCCATTGGAACCAGGGGAGCGAACACCGGGGAGCTGTTTTTT

D gene: .
V gene: TRBV5-1
J gene: TRBJ1-2
clone size: .
CDR3 protein: CASSLWGDPNYGYTF
CDR3 DNA: TGCGCCAGCAGCTTGTGGGGGGATCCTAACTATGGCTACACCTTC

D gene: .
V gene: TRBV10-1
J gene: TRBJ2-4
clone size: .
CDR3 protein: CASSAGGAKNIQYF
CDR3 DNA: TGCGCCAGCAGTGCTGGTGGCGCCAAAAACATTCAGTACTTC

D gene: .
V gene: TRBV19
J gene: TRBJ2-1
clone size: .
CDR3 protein: CASSFEGGRSYNEQFF
CDR3 DNA: TGTGCCAGTAGTTTCGAAGGGGGACGCTCCTACAATGAGCAGTTCTTC

D gene: TRBD2
V gene: TRBV5-4
J gene: TRBJ2-7
clone size: .
CDR3 protein: CASSLERGPYEQYF
CDR3 DNA: TGTGCCAGCAGCTTGGAGCGGGGCCCCTACGAGCAGTACTTC

D gene: TRBD1
V gene: TRBV28
J gene: TRBJ2-3
clone size: .
CDR3 protein: CASSPLGTGRKDTQYF
CDR3 DNA: TGTGCCAGCAGCCCCCTGGGGACAGGGAGAAAAGATACGCAGTATTTT

D gene: TRBD2
V gene: TRBV7-8
J gene: TRBJ2-1
clone size: .
CDR3 protein: CASSLVRAGGRDEQFF
CDR3 DNA: TGTGCCAGCAGCTTAGTCCGTGCGGGAGGTAGGGATGAGCAGTTCTTC

D gene: TRBD1
V gene: TRBV7-9
J gene: TRBJ1-3
clone size: .
CDR3 protein: CASSFTGDGSGNTIYF
CDR3 DNA: TGTGCCAGCAGCTTCACAGGGGATGGCTCTGGAAACACCATATATTTT

D gene: .
V gene: TRBV18
J gene: TRBJ1-5
clone size: .
CDR3 protein: CASSPPWGEGQPQHF
CDR3 DNA: TGTGCCAGCTCACCACCGTGGGGGGAAGGTCAGCCCCAGCATTTT

D gene: .
V gene: TRBV6-1
J gene: TRBJ1-2
clone size: once
CDR3 protein: CASSEQSFYGYTF
CDR3 DNA: TGTGCCAGCAGTGAACAGAGCTTTTATGGCTACACCTTC

D gene: TRBD1
V gene: TRBV6-6
J gene: TRBJ2-7
clone size: .
CDR3 protein: CASSGGTGGYEQYF
CDR3 DNA: TGTGCCAGCAGTGGGGGGACAGGGGGCTACGAGCAGTACTTC

D gene: TRBD2
V gene: TRBV18
J gene: TRBJ2-7
clone size: .
CDR3 protein: CASSPDGSGTSGGEQYF
CDR3 DNA: TGTGCCAGCTCACCCGACGGATCCGGGACTAGCGGGGGGGAGCAGTACTTC

D gene: TRBD2
V gene: TRBV6-6
J gene: TRBJ2-7
clone size: .
CDR3 protein: CASSYLSGTYEQYF
CDR3 DNA: TGTGCCAGCAGTTATCTTAGCGGGACCTACGAGCAGTACTTC

D gene: TRBD2
V gene: TRBV2
J gene: TRBJ2-1
clone size: few
CDR3 protein: CASSERLAGGDEQFF
CDR3 DNA: TGTGCCAGCAGTGAGCGGCTAGCGGGAGGCGATGAGCAGTTCTTC

D gene: .
V gene: TRBV6-4
J gene: TRBJ1-5
clone size: .
CDR3 protein: CAIPTGEEGSVGNQPQHF
CDR3 DNA: TGTGCCATCCCTACGGGGGAAGAGGGATCGGTAGGGAATCAGCCCCAGCATTTT

D gene: TRBD1
V gene: TRBV28
J gene: TRBJ2-7
clone size: .
CDR3 protein: CASSLPRNTGGLAYEQYF
CDR3 DNA: TGTGCCAGCAGTTTACCCAGGAACACAGGGGGCCTCGCCTACGAGCAGTACTTC

D gene: .
V gene: TRBV7-2
J gene: TRBJ1-4
clone size: .
CDR3 protein: CASSSNPSGTSEKLFF
CDR3 DNA: TGTGCCAGCAGCTCTAATCCGTCCGGGACGTCGGAAAAACTGTTTTTT

D gene: TRBD1
V gene: TRBV6-1
J gene: TRBJ2-6
clone size: .
CDR3 protein: CASTTDRAGANVLTF
CDR3 DNA: TGTGCCAGCACTACCGACAGGGCTGGGGCCAACGTCCTGACTTTC

D gene: .
V gene: TRBV7-6
J gene: TRBJ2-1
clone size: once
CDR3 protein: CASNPGQTYNEQFF
CDR3 DNA: TGTGCCAGCAATCCGGGACAAACTTACAATGAGCAGTTCTTC

D gene: TRBD2
V gene: TRBV28
J gene: TRBJ2-1
clone size: .
CDR3 protein: CASIPSGIGSYNEQFF
CDR3 DNA: TGTGCCAGCATTCCTAGCGGGATCGGCTCCTACAATGAGCAGTTCTTC

D gene: TRBD2
V gene: TRBV18
J gene: TRBJ2-7
clone size: .
CDR3 protein: CASSTRREGQDEQYF
CDR3 DNA: TGTGCCAGCTCGACCAGGCGGGAGGGCCAGGACGAGCAGTACTTC

D gene: .
V gene: TRBV28
J gene: TRBJ2-5
clone size: .
CDR3 protein: CASRSRETQYF
CDR3 DNA: TGTGCCAGCAGATCGCGGGAGACCCAGTACTTC

D gene: .
V gene: TRBV13
J gene: TRBJ1-5
clone size: .
CDR3 protein: CASRGRQIQPQHF
CDR3 DNA: TGTGCCAGCAGGGGGAGACAGATTCAGCCCCAGCATTTT

D gene: .
V gene: TRBV7-3
J gene: TRBJ1-1
clone size: .
CDR3 protein: CASSRDRDTEAFF
CDR3 DNA: TGTGCCAGCAGCCGGGACCGGGACACTGAAGCTTTCTTT

D gene: .
V gene: TRBV18
J gene: TRBJ1-6
clone size: .
CDR3 protein: CASSVSIAGSPLHF
CDR3 DNA: TGTGCCAGCTCAGTCTCCATAGCAGGGTCACCCCTCCACTTT

D gene: TRBD1
V gene: TRBV6-6
J gene: TRBJ1-2
clone size: once
CDR3 protein: CASSPRQGPYGYTF
CDR3 DNA: TGTGCCAGCAGTCCCCGACAGGGCCCCTATGGCTACACCTTC

D gene: TRBD1
V gene: TRBV18
J gene: TRBJ2-2
clone size: .
CDR3 protein: CASSMTGYIGELFF
CDR3 DNA: TGTGCCAGCTCGATGACAGGGTATATCGGGGAGCTGTTTTTT

D gene: .
V gene: TRBV6-5
J gene: TRBJ1-2
clone size: few
CDR3 protein: CASSSSGGKIYGYTF
CDR3 DNA: TGTGCCAGCAGTTCCAGCGGGGGGAAGATCTATGGCTACACCTTC